The clone carrying this TCR beta chain has a count of ten or more. The antigen remains undetermined. TCRdb fed the multiplex PCR reads into MiXCR, producing one record per CDR3 protein. This table holds some 100,000 distinct CDR3 sequences, less than 25% found once. The source of the sample is a study of breast tumors, draining lymph nodes, adjacent tissues. The lymph nodes were axillary draining lymph nodes from breast cancer patients. CDR1 is SGHDN, CDR2 FVKESK, per germline. After removal of 4 bases from V and 4 bases from J, the junction contained 8 bases not matched to a gene. The CDR3 sequence is 15 residues long. Study findings and constraints: Data fit most tumor T cells coming from lymph node, expanding in tumor.

The TCR was taken from a female donor with breast cancer. Some clones in this sample may be carry-over from other donors' samples. The sequencing sample was made of axillary lymph node tissue. The gene calls are TRBV14 and TRBJ2-5, with 8 bases lining up with TRBD1. CDR3 in amino acids: CASSREQGVGETQYF. CDR3 DNA: TGTGCCAGCAGCCGAGAACAGGGGGTGGGAGAGACCCAGTACTTC.